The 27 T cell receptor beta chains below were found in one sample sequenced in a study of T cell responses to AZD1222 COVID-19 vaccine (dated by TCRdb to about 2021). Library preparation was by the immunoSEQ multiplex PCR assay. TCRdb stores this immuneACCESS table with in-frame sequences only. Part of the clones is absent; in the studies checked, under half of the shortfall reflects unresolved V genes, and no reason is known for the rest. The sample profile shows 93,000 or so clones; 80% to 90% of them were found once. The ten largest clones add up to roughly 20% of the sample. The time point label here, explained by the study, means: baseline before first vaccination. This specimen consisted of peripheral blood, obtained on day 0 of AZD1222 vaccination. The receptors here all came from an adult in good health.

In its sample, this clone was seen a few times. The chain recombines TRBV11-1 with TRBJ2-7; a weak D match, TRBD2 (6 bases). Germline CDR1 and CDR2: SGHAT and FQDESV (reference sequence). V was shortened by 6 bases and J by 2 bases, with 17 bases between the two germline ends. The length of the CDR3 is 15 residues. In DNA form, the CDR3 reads TGTGCCAGCAGATCCTCTCGGGAGAAACCCTACGAGCAGTACTTC. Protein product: CASRSSREKPYEQYF. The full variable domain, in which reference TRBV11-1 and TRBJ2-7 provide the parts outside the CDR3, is EAEVAQSPRYKITEKSQAVAFWCDPISGHATLYWYRQILGQGPELLVQFQDESVVDDSQLPKDRFSAERLKGVDSTLKIQPAELGDSAMYLCASRSSREKPYEQYFGPGTRLTVT.

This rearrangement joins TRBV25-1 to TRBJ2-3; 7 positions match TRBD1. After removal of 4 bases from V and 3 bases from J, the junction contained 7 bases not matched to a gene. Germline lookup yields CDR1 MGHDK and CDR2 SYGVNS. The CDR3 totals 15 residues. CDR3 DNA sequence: TGTGCCAGCAGTGCCGACAGGGAATCGACAGATACGCAGTATTTT. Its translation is CASSADRESTDTQYF.

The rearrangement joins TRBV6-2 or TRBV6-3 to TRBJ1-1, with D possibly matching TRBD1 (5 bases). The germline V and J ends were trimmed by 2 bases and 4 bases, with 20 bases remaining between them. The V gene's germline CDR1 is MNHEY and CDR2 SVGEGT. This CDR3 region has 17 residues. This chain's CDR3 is CASSYPPGTRGGTEAFF. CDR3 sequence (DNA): TGTGCCAGCAGTTACCCCCCCGGGACCCGGGGTGGCACTGAAGCTTTCTTT.

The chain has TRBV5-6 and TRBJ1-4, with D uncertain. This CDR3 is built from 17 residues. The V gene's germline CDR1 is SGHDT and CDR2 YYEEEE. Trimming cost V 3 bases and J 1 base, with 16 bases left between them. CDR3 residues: CASSSTSLKGTNEKLFF. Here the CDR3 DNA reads TGTGCCAGCAGCTCCACCTCCCTTAAGGGAACTAATGAAAAACTGTTTTTT.

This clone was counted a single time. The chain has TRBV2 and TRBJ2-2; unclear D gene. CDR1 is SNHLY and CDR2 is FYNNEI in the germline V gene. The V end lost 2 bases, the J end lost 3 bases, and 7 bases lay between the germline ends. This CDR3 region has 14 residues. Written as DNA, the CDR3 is TGTGCCAGCAGTGAAAGGTCTTACACCGGGGAGCTGTTTTTT. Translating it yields CASSERSYTGELFF. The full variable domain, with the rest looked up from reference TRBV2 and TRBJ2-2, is EPEVTQTPSHQVTQMGQEVILRCVPISNHLYFYWYRQILGQKVEFLVSFYNNEISEKSEIFDDQFSVERPDGSNFTLKIRSTKLEDSAMYFCASSERSYTGELFFGEGSRLTVL.

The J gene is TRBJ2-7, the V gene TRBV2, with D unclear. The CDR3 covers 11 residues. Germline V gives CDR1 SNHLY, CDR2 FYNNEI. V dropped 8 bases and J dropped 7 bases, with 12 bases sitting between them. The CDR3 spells CASVLGSEQYF. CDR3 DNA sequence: TGTGCCAGCGTTCTGGGAAGTGAGCAGTACTTC.

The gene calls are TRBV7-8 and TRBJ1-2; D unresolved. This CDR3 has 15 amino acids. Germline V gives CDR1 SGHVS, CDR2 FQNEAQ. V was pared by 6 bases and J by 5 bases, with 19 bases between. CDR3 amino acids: CASSMDFSTKYGYTF. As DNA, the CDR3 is TGTGCCAGCAGTATGGATTTCTCAACGAAATATGGCTACACCTTC.

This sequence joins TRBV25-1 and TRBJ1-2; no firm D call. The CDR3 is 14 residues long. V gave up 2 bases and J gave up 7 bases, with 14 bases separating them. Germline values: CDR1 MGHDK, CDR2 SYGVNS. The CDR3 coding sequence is TGTGCCAGCAGTGAAGGAATAGGTTCAGCTGGCTACACCTTC. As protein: CASSEGIGSAGYTF.

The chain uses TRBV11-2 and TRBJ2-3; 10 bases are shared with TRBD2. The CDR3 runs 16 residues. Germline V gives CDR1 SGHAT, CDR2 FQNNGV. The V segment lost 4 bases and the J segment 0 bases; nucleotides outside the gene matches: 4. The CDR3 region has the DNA TGTGCCAGCAGCTGGACTAGCGGAACTAGCACAGATACGCAGTATTTT. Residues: CASSWTSGTSTDTQYF.

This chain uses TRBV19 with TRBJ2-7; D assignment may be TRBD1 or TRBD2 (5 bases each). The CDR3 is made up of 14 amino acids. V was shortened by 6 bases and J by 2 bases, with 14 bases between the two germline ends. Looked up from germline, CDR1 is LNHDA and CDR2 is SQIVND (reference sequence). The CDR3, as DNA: TGTGCCAGTAGGCCGCCGGGACCCCCCTACGAGCAGTACTTC. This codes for CASRPPGPPYEQYF.

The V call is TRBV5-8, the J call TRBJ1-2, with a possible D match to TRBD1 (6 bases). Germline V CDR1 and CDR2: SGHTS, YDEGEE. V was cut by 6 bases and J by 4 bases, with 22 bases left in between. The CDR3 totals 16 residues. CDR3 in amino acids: CASKPRYRDQRYGYTF. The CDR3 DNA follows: TGTGCCAGCAAGCCTCGATACAGGGATCAACGCTATGGCTACACCTTC. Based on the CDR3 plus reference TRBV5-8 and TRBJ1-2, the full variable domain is EAGVTQSPTHLIKTRGQQATLRCSPISGHTSVYWYQQALGLGLQFLLWYDEGEERNRGNFPPRFSGRQFPNYSSELNVNALELEDSALYLCASKPRYRDQRYGYTFGSGTRLTVV.

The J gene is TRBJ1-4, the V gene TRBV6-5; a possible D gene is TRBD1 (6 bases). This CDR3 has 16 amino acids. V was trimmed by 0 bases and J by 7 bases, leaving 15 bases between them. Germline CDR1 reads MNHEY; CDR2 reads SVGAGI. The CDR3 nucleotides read TGTGCCAGCAGTTACTCGATAGAGGGGACAACTGAAAAACTGTTTTTT. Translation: CASSYSIEGTTEKLFF.

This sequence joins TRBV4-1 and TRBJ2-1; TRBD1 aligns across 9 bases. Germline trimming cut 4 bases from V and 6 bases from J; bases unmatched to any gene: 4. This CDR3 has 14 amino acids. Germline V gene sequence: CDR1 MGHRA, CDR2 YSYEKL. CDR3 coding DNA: TGCGCCAGCAGCCGAGACAGGGGGGTCAATGAGCAGTTCTTC. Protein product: CASSRDRGVNEQFF.

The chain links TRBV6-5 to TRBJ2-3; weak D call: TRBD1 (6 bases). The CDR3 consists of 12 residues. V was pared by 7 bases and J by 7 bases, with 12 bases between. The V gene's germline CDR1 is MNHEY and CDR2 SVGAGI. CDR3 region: CASTTGINTQYF. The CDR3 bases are TGTGCCAGCACCACAGGGATAAATACGCAGTATTTT.

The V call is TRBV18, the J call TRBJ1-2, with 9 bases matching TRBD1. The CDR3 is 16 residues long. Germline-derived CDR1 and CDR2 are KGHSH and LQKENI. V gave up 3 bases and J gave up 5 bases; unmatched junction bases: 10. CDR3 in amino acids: CASSPPMDRGGYGYTF. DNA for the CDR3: TGTGCCAGCTCACCTCCCATGGACAGGGGAGGGTATGGCTACACCTTC.

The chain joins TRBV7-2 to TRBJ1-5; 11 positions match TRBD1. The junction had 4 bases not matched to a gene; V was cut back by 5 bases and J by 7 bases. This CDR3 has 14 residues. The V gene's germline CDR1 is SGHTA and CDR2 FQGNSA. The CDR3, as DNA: TGTGCCAGCAGCCCCGGGACAGGGGGACAGCCCCAGCATTTT. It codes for CASSPGTGGQPQHF. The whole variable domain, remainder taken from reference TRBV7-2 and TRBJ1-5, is GAGVSQSPSNKVTEKGKDVELRCDPISGHTALYWYRQSLGQGLEFLIYFQGNSAPDKSGLPSDRFSAERTGGSVSTLTIQRTQQEDSAVYLCASSPGTGGQPQHFGDGTRLSIL.

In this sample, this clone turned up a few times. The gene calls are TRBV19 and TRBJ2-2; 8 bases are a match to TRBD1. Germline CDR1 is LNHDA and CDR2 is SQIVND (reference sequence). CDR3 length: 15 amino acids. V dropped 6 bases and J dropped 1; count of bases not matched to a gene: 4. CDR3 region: CASRLTGENTGELFF. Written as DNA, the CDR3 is TGTGCCAGTAGGTTGACAGGGGAGAACACCGGGGAGCTGTTTTTT.

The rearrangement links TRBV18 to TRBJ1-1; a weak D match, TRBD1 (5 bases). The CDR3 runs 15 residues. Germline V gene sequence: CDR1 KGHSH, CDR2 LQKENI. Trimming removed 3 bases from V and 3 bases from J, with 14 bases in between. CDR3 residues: CASSPISSGDTEAFF. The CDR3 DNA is TGTGCCAGCTCACCGATCTCATCGGGGGACACTGAAGCTTTCTTT.

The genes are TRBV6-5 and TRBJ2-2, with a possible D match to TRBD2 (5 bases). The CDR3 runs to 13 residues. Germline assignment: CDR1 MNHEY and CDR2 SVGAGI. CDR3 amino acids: CGAGRLNTGELFF. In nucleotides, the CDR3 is TGTGGGGCGGGCCGCTTAAACACCGGGGAGCTGTTTTTT.

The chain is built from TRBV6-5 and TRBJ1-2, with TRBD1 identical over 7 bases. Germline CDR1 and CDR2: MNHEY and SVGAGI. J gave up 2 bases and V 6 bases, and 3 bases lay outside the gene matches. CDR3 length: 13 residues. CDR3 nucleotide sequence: TGTGCCAGCAGCTTAGGGGGCAACTATGGCTACACCTTC. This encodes CASSLGGNYGYTF.

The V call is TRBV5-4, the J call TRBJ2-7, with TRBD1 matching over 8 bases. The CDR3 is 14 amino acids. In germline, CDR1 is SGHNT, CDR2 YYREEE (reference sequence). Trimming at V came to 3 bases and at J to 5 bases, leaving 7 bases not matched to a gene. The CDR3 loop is CASSSFGQGHEQYF. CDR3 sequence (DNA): TGTGCCAGCAGCTCATTTGGACAGGGCCACGAGCAGTACTTC.

The CDR3 region is CASSSWNNSPLHF. CDR3 nucleotides: TGTGCCAGCAGTTCCTGGAATAATTCACCCCTCCACTTT. J is TRBJ1-6 and V is TRBV6-5; D ambiguous. Germline CDR1 reads MNHEY; CDR2 reads SVGAGI. The CDR3 has 13 amino acids. Between the trimmed V and J ends, which lost 4 bases and 5 bases, there was a span of 6 bases.

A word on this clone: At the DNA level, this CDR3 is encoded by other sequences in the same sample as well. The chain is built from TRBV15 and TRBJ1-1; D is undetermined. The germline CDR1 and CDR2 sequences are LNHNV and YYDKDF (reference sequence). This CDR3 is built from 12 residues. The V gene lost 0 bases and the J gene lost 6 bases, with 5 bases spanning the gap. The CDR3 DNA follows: TGTGCCACCAGCAGAGAGTTCGCTGAAGCTTTCTTT. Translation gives CATSREFAEAFF.

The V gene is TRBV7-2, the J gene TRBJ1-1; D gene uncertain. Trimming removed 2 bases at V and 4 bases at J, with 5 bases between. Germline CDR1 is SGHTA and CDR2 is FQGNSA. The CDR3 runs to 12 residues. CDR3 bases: TGTGCCAGCAGCTTACAAGCCACTGAAGCTTTCTTT. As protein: CASSLQATEAFF. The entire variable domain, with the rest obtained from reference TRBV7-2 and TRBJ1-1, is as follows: GAGVSQSPSNKVTEKGKDVELRCDPISGHTALYWYRQSLGQGLEFLIYFQGNSAPDKSGLPSDRFSAERTGGSVSTLTIQRTQQEDSAVYLCASSLQATEAFFGQGTRLTVV.

The DNA for the CDR3 is TGTGCCAGCAGTGAAGCGACAATTTATTCACCCCTCCACTTT. This gives the protein CASSEATIYSPLHF. The V call is TRBV2, the J call TRBJ1-6; D is unclear. Between the trimmed V and J ends, which lost 0 bases and 8 bases, there was a span of 8 bases. Germline CDR1 reads SNHLY; CDR2 reads FYNNEI. The CDR3 runs 14 residues.

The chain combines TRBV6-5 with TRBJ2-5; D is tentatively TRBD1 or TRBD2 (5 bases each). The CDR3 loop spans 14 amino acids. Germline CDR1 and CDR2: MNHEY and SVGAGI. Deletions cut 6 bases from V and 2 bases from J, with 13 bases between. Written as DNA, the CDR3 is TGTGCCAGCAGGACCACCTGGGGGCAAGAGACCCAGTACTTC. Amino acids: CASRTTWGQETQYF.

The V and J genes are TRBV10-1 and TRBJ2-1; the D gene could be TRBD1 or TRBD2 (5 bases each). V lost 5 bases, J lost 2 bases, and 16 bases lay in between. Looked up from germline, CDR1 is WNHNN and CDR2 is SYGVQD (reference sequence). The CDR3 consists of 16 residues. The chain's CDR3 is CASSSGTTHTYNEQFF. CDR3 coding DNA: TGCGCCAGCAGTTCCGGGACCACTCACACCTACAATGAGCAGTTCTTC.